The following is a TCR beta chain sequence with its context. The table came from immunoSEQ multiplex PCR; TCRdb's copy has only in-frame clones and leaves some out. The sample holds about 33,000 clones, 65% to 75% seen once. This specimen belongs to a study of OX40 agonist ivuxolimab in advanced cancers. The wider study: Three patients, one with hepatocellular carcinoma and two with cutaneous melanoma, responded partially.

This TCR was recovered from an adult with an advanced solid tumor such as melanoma, head and neck, liver or kidney cancer. This specimen was CD4+ or CD8+ T cells sorted from blood, taken in a trial of the OX40 agonist ivuxolimab.

The CDR3 sequence: CASSRQGNTEAFF. The CDR3 DNA reads TGTGCCAGCAGCCGACAGGGGAACACTGAAGCTTTCTTT. The V gene is TRBV7-9, the J gene TRBJ1-1; 7 bases match TRBD1. Losses at the gene ends were 5 bases for V and 1 base for J; bases not matched to a gene: 1. The CDR3 extends over 13 amino acids. Germline V gene lookup returns CDR1 SEHNR and CDR2 FQNEAQ (reference sequence). Drawing the rest from reference TRBV7-9 and TRBJ1-1, the complete variable domain is DTGVSQNPRHKITKRGQNVTFRCDPISEHNRLYWYRQTLGQGPEFLTYFQNEAQLEKSRLLSDRFSAERPKGSFSTLEIQRTEQGDSAMYLCASSRQGNTEAFFGQGTRLTVV.